The text below deals with one T cell receptor beta chain. This sample was taken from a study of blood T cell repertoires in COVID-19. V lost 3 bases, J lost 4 bases, and 9 bases lay in between. The CDR3 is 13 residues long. Germline CDR1 LGHDT, CDR2 YNNKEL (reference sequence). Only in-frame clones appear in the TCRdb table, and some are missing; sequencing was by immunoSEQ multiplex PCR. The sample yields more than 200,000 clones, about nine tenths seen once. This TCR derives from a middle-aged man with COVID-19, enrolled during active disease. The sample taken for sequencing was peripheral blood. This sequence joins TRBV3-1 (or the pseudogene TRBV3-2) and TRBJ1-2, with D tentatively TRBD1 (6 bases). Here the CDR3 DNA reads TGTGCCAGCAGCCAGGGACAACTCTATGGCTACACCTTC. Its protein is CASSQGQLYGYTF.